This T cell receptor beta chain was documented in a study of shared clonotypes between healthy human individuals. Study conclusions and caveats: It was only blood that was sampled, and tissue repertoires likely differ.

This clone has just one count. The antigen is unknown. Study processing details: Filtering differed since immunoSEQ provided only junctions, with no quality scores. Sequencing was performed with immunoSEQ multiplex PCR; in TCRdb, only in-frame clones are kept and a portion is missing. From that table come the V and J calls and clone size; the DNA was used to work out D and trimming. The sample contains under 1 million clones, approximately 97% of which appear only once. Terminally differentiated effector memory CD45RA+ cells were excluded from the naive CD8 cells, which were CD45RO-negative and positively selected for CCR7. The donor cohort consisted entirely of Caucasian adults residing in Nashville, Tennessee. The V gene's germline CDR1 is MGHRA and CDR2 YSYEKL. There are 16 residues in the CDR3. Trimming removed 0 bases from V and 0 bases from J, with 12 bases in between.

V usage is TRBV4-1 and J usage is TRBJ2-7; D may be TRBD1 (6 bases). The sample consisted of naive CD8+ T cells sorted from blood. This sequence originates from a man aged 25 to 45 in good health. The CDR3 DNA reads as TGCGCCAGCAGCCAAGAAGGGGTAGGGGGCTCCTACGAGCAGTACTTC. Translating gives CASSQEGVGGSYEQYF.